The sequence of this T cell receptor (beta chain) was determined in a study of cytomegalovirus exposure and HLA in healthy donors. Worth noting for this clone: Its antigen is currently unknown.

This CDR3 is built from 12 residues. Germline CDR1 GTSNPN, CDR2 SVGIG (reference sequence). Trimming removed 4 bases from V and 10 bases from J; junction bases left unmatched: 4. Study-level findings and limits: There were 164 TCR beta chains listed as cytomegalovirus-associated. There were some public TCRs occurring in many donors, but most TCR sequences were rare.

The repertoire was sequenced with immunoSEQ multiplex PCR; TCRdb's copy has only in-frame clones and lacks some. The sample includes about 190,000 clones, about four fifths seen only once; the top ten take around 7%. This chain connects TRBV30 to TRBJ1-4, with 9 positions matching TRBD1. The specimen sequenced was PBMCs. The sequence derives from a man aged 18 to 29 in good health and CMV-seropositive. DNA for the CDR3: TGTGCCTGGAATCCGACAGGGGGAAAACTGTTTTTT. Its protein is CAWNPTGGKLFF.